The rows below give T cell receptor beta chains drawn from one sample of a study of CD8+CD57+ T cells in acquired aplastic anemia. TCRdb independently ran MiXCR on the reads; one entry per CDR3 protein. This table has around 170,000 distinct CDR3 sequences, 35% to 50% appearing once. Sequenced input: sorted CD4+, CD8+, or CD8+CD57+ T cells (not recorded which) from PBMCs. The receptors originated from a human donor in good health. CDR3s include the opening cysteine and the closing phenylalanine or tryptophan. A D gene is named only where the DNA matches it firmly. The size field is filled for only some rows; it gives once, few, many or a size class.

abundance	j_gene	d_gene	v_gene	CDR3nt	CDR3aa
many	TRBJ1-5	TRBD1	TRBV20-1	TGCAGTGCGTTCAAGGGGGCATCGCAGAGCAATCAGCCCCAGCATTTT	CSAFKGASQSNQPQHF
.	TRBJ1-1	.	TRBV7-2	TGTGCCAGCAGCTTAGTCAGGGACACTAGGAAAGCTTTCTTT	CASSLVRDTRKAFF
few	TRBJ2-1	TRBD2	TRBV6-1	TGTGCCAGCAGGCTTAGCGGGAGTTTTGGCGGTGAGCAGTTCTTC	CASRLSGSFGGEQFF
.	TRBJ2-1	TRBD1	TRBV15	TGTGCCACCAGCAGAGAATGGACAGGCGATTACAATGAGCAGTTCTTC	CATSREWTGDYNEQFF
many	TRBJ2-7	TRBD2	TRBV9	TGTGCCAGCACCCCGGGACTAGCGGGAAACGAGCAGTACTTC	CASTPGLAGNEQYF
.	TRBJ2-1	.	TRBV7-9	TGTGCCAGCCATGGGGGGTACAATGAGCAGTTCTTC	CASHGGYNEQFF
.	TRBJ2-7	TRBD1	TRBV24-1	TGTGCCACCAGTGATTCCGGGACAGGGGGATCCTACGAGCAGTACTTC	CATSDSGTGGSYEQYF
many	TRBJ1-4	.	TRBV5-8	TGTGCCAGCAGCTTCAAAGGGGTGGGTGAAAAACTGTTTTTT	CASSFKGVGEKLFF
.	TRBJ2-1	TRBD2	TRBV29-1	TGCAGCGCCGTAGGGAGGTTACTAGCGGGGGAGTACAATGAGCAGTTCTTC	CSAVGRLLAGEYNEQFF
.	TRBJ1-2	.	TRBV11-2	TGTGCCAGCAGCTTAGTCGGGGACTTCGGGGGATATGGCTACACCTTC	CASSLVGDFGGYGYTF
.	TRBJ2-3	TRBD2	TRBV25-1	TGTGCCAGCAGTGAAGGGAGGGATACAGATACGCAGTATTTT	CASSEGRDTDTQYF
many	TRBJ1-6	TRBD1	TRBV6-4	TGTGCCAGCAGTCCAGGGGGTCGGGGATCACCCCTCCACTTT	CASSPGGRGSPLHF
.	TRBJ2-7	TRBD2	TRBV29-1	TGCAGCGGTGGGACTAGCCAGACTGATAGCTCCTACGAGCAGTACTTC	CSGGTSQTDSSYEQYF
.	TRBJ2-3	TRBD2	TRBV30	TGTGCCTGGAGTGTAGGCGGGAGGTCTTCAGATACGCAGTATTTT	CAWSVGGRSSDTQYF
many	TRBJ2-3	.	TRBV7-2	TGTGCCAGCAGCTCCCAGACAGGAGGAGATACGCAGTATTTT	CASSSQTGGDTQYF
many	TRBJ2-3	.	TRBV5-1	TGCGCCAGCAGCTTGGAAGGGACACCTTTCACAGATACGCAGTATTTT	CASSLEGTPFTDTQYF
.	TRBJ1-6	TRBD1	TRBV5-1	TGCGCCAGCAGCTATGGGACAGGGGGATCACCCCTCCACTTT	CASSYGTGGSPLHF
many	TRBJ2-5	.	TRBV5-1	TGCGCCAGCAGCTTGGAGTACCAAGAGACCCAGTACTTC	CASSLEYQETQYF
many	TRBJ2-3	.	TRBV9	TGTGCCAGCAGCCCCGGGACAACAGATACGCAGTATTTT	CASSPGTTDTQYF
.	TRBJ2-3	TRBD1	TRBV10-3	TGTGCCATCAGTGGCCCGGGACAGGGGAGCACAGATACGCAGTATTTT	CAISGPGQGSTDTQYF
many	TRBJ2-3	.	TRBV7-8	TGTGCCAGCAGCTTAGGTGCGGATACGCAGTATTTT	CASSLGADTQYF
many	TRBJ2-2	.	TRBV9	TGTGCCAGCAGCGGGGCGAACACCGGGGAGCTGTTTTTT	CASSGANTGELFF
.	TRBJ2-1	.	TRBV19	TGTGCCAGTAGTTCTAGCAGCGACAATGAGCAGTTCTTC	CASSSSSDNEQFF
.	TRBJ1-2	.	TRBV29-1	TGCAGCGTTGGGGCAGGGGCCAACTATGGCTACACCTTC	CSVGAGANYGYTF
.	TRBJ2-2	.	TRBV20-1	TGCAGTGCTCCCCGAGGGACCGCCGGGGAGCTGTTTTTC	CSAPRGTAGELFF
once	TRBJ1-4	.	TRBV12-3/TRBV12-4	TGTGCCAGCAGGCAGACAGGTCGGGGTGAAAAACTGTTTTTT	CASRQTGRGEKLFF
few	TRBJ2-7	.	TRBV5-1	TGCGCCAGCAGCTTCCACGGGAACGGCGAGCAGTACTTC	CASSFHGNGEQYF
many	TRBJ2-2	TRBD2	TRBV15	TGTGCCACCAGCCCTAGCGGGAGCTACACCGGGGAGCTGTTTTTT	CATSPSGSYTGELFF
many	TRBJ2-5	TRBD2	TRBV24-1	TGTGCCACCAGTGATTCGGGGGGGTCTAGCAAATCGGAGACCCAGTACTTC	CATSDSGGSSKSETQYF
many	TRBJ1-2	.	TRBV19	TGTGCCAGTAGTTCGTTGGCGGATTTGAACGGCTACACCTTC	CASSSLADLNGYTF
.	TRBJ2-7	.	TRBV10-1	TGCGCCATTGGGGGTGCACCTCCGTGCTCCTACGAGCAGTACTTC	CAIGGAPPCSYEQYF
many	TRBJ2-7	TRBD2	TRBV5-6	TGTGCCAGCAGCTTGTTGGGTAGCGGGGTCTCCTACGAGCAGTACTTC	CASSLLGSGVSYEQYF
many	TRBJ2-4	TRBD2	TRBV20-1	TGCAGTGCTTCAACGGGAGGGCCTGGAAACATTCAGTACTTC	CSASTGGPGNIQYF
.	TRBJ2-7	.	TRBV19	TGTGCCAGTAGTAGACCGGGGGACTCCTACGAGCAGTACTTC	CASSRPGDSYEQYF
.	TRBJ1-1	.	TRBV25-1	TGTGCCAGCAGGGAAGATGCTGAGGCTTTCTTT	CASREDAEAFF
once	TRBJ1-2	.	TRBV7-9	TGTGCCAGCAGCCCAGAGACCGGGACGGGGACCTTC	CASSPETGTGTF
.	TRBJ2-5	TRBD1	TRBV11-3	TGTGCCAGCAGAGCGGGACAGGGGGCAGAGACCCAGTACTTC	CASRAGQGAETQYF
.	TRBJ2-7	.	TRBV18	TGTGCCAGCTCACCACGGCACGAGTACCACGAGCAGTACTTC	CASSPRHEYHEQYF
.	TRBJ1-3	.	TRBV15	TGTGCCACCAGCAGAGTGGGCAGGGCCATCTCTGGAAACACCATATATTTT	CATSRVGRAISGNTIYF
many	TRBJ1-1	.	TRBV14	TGTGCCAGCAGCCAAGTGGGGCAGCCAGTTAACACTGAAGCTTTCTTT	CASSQVGQPVNTEAFF